This T cell receptor (beta chain) was documented in a study of CD8+CD57+ T cells in acquired aplastic anemia (dated by TCRdb to 2016 to 2019). In terms of the full investigation: Extracted DNA from sorted CD4+ and CD8+ cells averaged 3.2 ug, ranging from about 0.17 to 30 ug. A CD8+CD57+ expansion meant a frequency higher than the mean frequency seen in healthy subjects. Results and caveats for the whole study, not just this receptor: About 29 CD8+ CDR3 sequences were found to be shared between patients and controls, but these sequences appeared to be highly expressed in patients and within the immunodominant clones of the patients. CD8+ Simpson's diversity did not differ significantly between patients and healthy controls (P=0.060).

At the junction V is shortened by 0 bases and J by 3 bases, with 5 bases in between. The germline V gene (reference sequence) gives CDR1 as LGHDT and CDR2 as YNNKEL. CDR3 length: 13 amino acids, cysteine to phenylalanine. Only the CDR3 DNA stays, 39 bases, in frame from base 1. This clonotype was picked up many times. The antigen it recognizes is unknown. The input lacks base qualities; no much larger clone sits a single base away. TCR beta VDJ combination and CDR3 sequence profiling used genomic DNA as the template. An Illumina HiSeq 2000 was used for TCR repertoire sequencing. The authors' pipeline ran thus. Repertoires were assessed using TRBV/TRBJ rearrangement plots, CDR3 size and DJ length profiles, and Simpson's diversity index. The most abundant DNA sequence in the deep sequencing data was defined as the immunodominant clone. CDR3 amino acid sequences were checked for sharing between subjects and were compared against published repertoires and the VDJdb database. Through fastp at Q25 and MiXCR, TCRdb rebuilt clones from the public reads, retaining in-frame beta chains. Identical CDR3 protein sequences are pooled into one entry, listed with their most common genes and DNA. The V and J calls and clone size come from TCRdb's table, not from the authors' own analysis. Present in this sample are hundreds of thousands of distinct CDR3 sequences, over 40% of which were seen just once. 15% to 20% of the sample is taken by the ten largest.

Patients chosen for sequencing had shown expansion of CD8+CD57+ cells by flow cytometry. Every patient had severe acquired aplastic anemia, diagnosed using the International Study of Aplastic Anemia and Agranulocytosis and Camitta criteria. At the time blood was sampled, none of the patients had received any therapy. TCR repertoires of sorted CD4+ and CD8+ blood T cells from severe aplastic anemia patients and healthy subjects were deep-sequenced in the study. Patients were enrolled in the USA under clinicaltrials.gov protocols 00001620, 01623167, 00001397, 00071045, 00081523 and 00961064. Ficoll-Paque density gradient centrifugation was used to isolate peripheral blood mononuclear cells. CD4+ and CD8+ T cells were sorted by FACS or magnetic beads before DNA extraction.

This receptor chain uses TRBV3-1 and TRBJ1-1, with the D gene too uncertain to name. The TCR was taken from a human donor with aplastic anemia. Source material: sorted CD4+, CD8+, or CD8+CD57+ T cells (not recorded which) from PBMCs. The CDR3 in this case is CASSQDRDTEAFF. Here is the DNA: TGTGCCAGCAGCCAAGACCGGGACACTGAAGCTTTCTTT.